The text below deals with one T cell receptor beta chain. This CDR3 has 13 residues. The germline CDR1 and CDR2 sequences are SGDLS and YYNGEE. Trimming removed 0 bases at V and 3 bases at J, with 7 bases between. Sequencing used immunoSEQ multiplex PCR; TCRdb keeps in-frame clones, though not all of them. The sample yields over 650,000 clones, 80% to 90% seen once. The data are from a study of shared T cell receptors in the human thymus. The sample was also reused in another study, on human thymus T cells. Per that study: Healthy Finnish infants undergoing corrective surgery for congenital heart defects were the donors. Resections removed during corrective heart surgery provided the thymus tissue used. Unrelated individuals reportedly shared highly overlapping thymic TCR repertoires.

This rearrangement joins TRBV9 to TRBJ2-7; D possibly corresponds to TRBD2 (5 bases). The sequenced material came from thymocytes. This TCR was sampled from a boy under two years old with a congenital heart defect. The CDR3 here is CASSVAADYEQYF. The CDR3 DNA sequence: TGTGCCAGCAGCGTAGCAGCGGACTACGAGCAGTACTTC.